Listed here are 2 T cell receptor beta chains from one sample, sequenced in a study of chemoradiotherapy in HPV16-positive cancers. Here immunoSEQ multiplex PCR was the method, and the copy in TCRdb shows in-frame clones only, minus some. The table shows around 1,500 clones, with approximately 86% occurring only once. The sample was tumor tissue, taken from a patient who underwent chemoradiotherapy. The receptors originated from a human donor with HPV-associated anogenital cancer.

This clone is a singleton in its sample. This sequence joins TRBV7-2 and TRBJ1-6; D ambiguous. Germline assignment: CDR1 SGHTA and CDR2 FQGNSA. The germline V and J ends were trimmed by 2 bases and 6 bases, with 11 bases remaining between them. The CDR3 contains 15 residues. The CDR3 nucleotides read TGTGCCAGCAGCTTACAGTCAGAAGTTAATTCACCCCTCCACTTT. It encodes CASSLQSEVNSPLHF. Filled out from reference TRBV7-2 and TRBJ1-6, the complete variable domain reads GAGVSQSPSNKVTEKGKDVELRCDPISGHTALYWYRQSLGQGLEFLIYFQGNSAPDKSGLPSDRFSAERTGGSVSTLTIQRTQQEDSAVYLCASSLQSEVNSPLHFGNGTRLTVT.

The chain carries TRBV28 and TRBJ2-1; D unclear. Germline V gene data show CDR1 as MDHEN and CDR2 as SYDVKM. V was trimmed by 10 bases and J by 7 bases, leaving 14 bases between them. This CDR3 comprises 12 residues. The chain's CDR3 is CATSRVVNEQFF. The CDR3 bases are TGTGCCACCTCTCGGGTGGTGAATGAGCAGTTCTTC.